Listed below are T cell receptor beta chains from one sample, sequenced in a study of blood T cell repertoires in COVID-19. Assay used: immunoSEQ multiplex PCR; TCRdb lists only in-frame clones, some missing. The sample has 90,000 to 150,000 clones; about four fifths are singletons. Sequences were obtained from peripheral blood. The receptors here all came from an elderly woman with acute or convalescent COVID-19. Both conserved end residues are part of each CDR3. D genes are given only for firm matches. A row's size may be missing; if present it is once, few, many or a size class.

clone_size: -; j_call: TRBJ1-4; d_call: -; v_call: TRBV4-1; cdr3_nt: TGCGCCAGCAGCCAAGTAGATGCAACTAATGAAAAACTGTTTTTT; cdr3_aa: CASSQVDATNEKLFF
clone_size: -; j_call: TRBJ2-5; d_call: -; v_call: TRBV28; cdr3_nt: TGTGCCAGCTGTCGACAGGGCGGGAAGACCCAGTACTTC; cdr3_aa: CASCRQGGKTQYF
clone_size: -; j_call: TRBJ1-5; d_call: -; v_call: TRBV19; cdr3_nt: TGTGCCAGTAGTACAATTAGCAATCAGCCCCAGCATTTT; cdr3_aa: CASSTISNQPQHF
clone_size: -; j_call: TRBJ1-3; d_call: -; v_call: TRBV15; cdr3_nt: TGTGCCACCAGCAGAGATCCGGGTTACTCTGGAAACACCATATATTTT; cdr3_aa: CATSRDPGYSGNTIYF
clone_size: -; j_call: TRBJ1-6; d_call: -; v_call: TRBV7-2; cdr3_nt: TGTGCCAGCAGCTTAGTGGGCTCACCCCTCCACTTT; cdr3_aa: CASSLVGSPLHF
clone_size: once; j_call: TRBJ1-4; d_call: -; v_call: TRBV5-1; cdr3_nt: TGCGCCAGCAGCTTGGGACAAGAAAATGAAAAACTGTTTTTT; cdr3_aa: CASSLGQENEKLFF
clone_size: -; j_call: TRBJ1-2; d_call: -; v_call: TRBV2; cdr3_nt: TGTGCCAGCAGTACCGGGTCAAACTATGGCTACACCTTC; cdr3_aa: CASSTGSNYGYTF
clone_size: -; j_call: TRBJ2-1; d_call: TRBD1; v_call: TRBV6-5; cdr3_nt: TGTGCCAGCAGTTACTCTCGGGACAGGGTCCATGAGCAGTTCTTC; cdr3_aa: CASSYSRDRVHEQFF
clone_size: few; j_call: TRBJ1-6; d_call: -; v_call: TRBV25-1; cdr3_nt: TGTGCCAGCAAGAGGATTAATTCACCCCTCCACTTT; cdr3_aa: CASKRINSPLHF
clone_size: -; j_call: TRBJ2-5; d_call: -; v_call: TRBV5-4; cdr3_nt: TGTGCCAGCAGCTTGCGGGGTGTGGAGACCCAGTACTTC; cdr3_aa: CASSLRGVETQYF
clone_size: -; j_call: TRBJ2-5; d_call: -; v_call: TRBV2; cdr3_nt: TGTGCCAGCAGTGCCTTCGGTCAAGCTGTAGAGACCCAGTACTTC; cdr3_aa: CASSAFGQAVETQYF
clone_size: -; j_call: TRBJ2-2; d_call: -; v_call: TRBV28; cdr3_nt: TGTGCCAGCAGTTTAGTTTTAGTTAGGGTAGCGGTCACCGGGGAGCTGTTTTTT; cdr3_aa: CASSLVLVRVAVTGELFF
clone_size: -; j_call: TRBJ1-1; d_call: -; v_call: TRBV15; cdr3_nt: TGTGCCACCAGCAGAGTTCAGGGAGGCACTGAAGCTTTCTTT; cdr3_aa: CATSRVQGGTEAFF